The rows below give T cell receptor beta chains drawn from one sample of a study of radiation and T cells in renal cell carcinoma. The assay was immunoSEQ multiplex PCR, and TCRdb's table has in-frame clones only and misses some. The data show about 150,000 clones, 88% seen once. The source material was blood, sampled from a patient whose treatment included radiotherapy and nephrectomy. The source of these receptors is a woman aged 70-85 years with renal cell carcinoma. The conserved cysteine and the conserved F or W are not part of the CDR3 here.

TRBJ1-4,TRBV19,ASSGSGRTEKLF
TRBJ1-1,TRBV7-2,ASSLVFGGDTEAF
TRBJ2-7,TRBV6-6,ASSYPDMGEQY
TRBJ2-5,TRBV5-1,ASSLAGTGYGGGETQY
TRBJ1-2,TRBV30,AWNPRGPNYGYT
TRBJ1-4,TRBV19,ASSTTGATNEELF
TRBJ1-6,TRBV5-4,ASSGEQAGRSGSPLH
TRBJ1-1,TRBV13,ASSLTRTGYAEAF
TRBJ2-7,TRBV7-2,ASSLPGWYEQY
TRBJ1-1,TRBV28,ASRFQGQGNTEAF
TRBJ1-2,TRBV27,ASSFTGQVYGYT
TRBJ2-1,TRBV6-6,ASRPTGVSYNEQF
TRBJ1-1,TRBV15,ATSRGQGRGRAF
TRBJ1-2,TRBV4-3,ASSQGLDRIYGYT
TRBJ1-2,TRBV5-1,ASSAGTREQGYT
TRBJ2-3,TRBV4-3,ASSGTSGGFTDTQY
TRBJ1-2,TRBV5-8,ASSTAAYGYT
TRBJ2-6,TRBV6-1,ASSALFESGANVLT
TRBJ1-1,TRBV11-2,ASSTGAMNTEAF
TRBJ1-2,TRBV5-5,ASSGTGGYYGYT
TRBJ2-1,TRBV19,ASGASGGLYNEQF
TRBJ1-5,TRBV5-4,ASSSDPTNQPQH
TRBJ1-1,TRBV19,ASTLRVGETEAF
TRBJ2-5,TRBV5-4,ASSPGGETQY